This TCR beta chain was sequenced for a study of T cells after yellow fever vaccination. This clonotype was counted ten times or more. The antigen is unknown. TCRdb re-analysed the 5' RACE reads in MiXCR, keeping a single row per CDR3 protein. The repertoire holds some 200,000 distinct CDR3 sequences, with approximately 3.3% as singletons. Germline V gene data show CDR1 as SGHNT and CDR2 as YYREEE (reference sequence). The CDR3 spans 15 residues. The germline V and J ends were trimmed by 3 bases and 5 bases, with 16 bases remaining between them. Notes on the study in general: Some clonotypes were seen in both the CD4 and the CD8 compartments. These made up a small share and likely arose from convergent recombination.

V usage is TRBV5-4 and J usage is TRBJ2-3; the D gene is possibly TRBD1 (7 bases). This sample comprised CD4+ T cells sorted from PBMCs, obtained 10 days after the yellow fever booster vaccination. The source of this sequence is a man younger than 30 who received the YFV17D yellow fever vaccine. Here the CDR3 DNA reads TGTGCCAGCAGCTCGGGGACAGCCGGGAGAGATACGCAGTATTTT. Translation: CASSSGTAGRDTQYF.